Only a few counts were recorded for the clone carrying this T cell receptor beta chain. This sample was taken from a study of blood T cell repertoires in COVID-19. Study-wide background: Specimens from acute and convalescent COVID-19 originated in the United States, Italy and Spain.

Seattle patients were enrolled while actively infected and followed longitudinally. Clones were read by immunoSEQ multiplex PCR, and TCRdb kept only the in-frame ones, dropping some. The repertoire includes 140,000 to 150,000 clones, approximately 85% of them detected once, and more than 7.5% sits in the top ten. Germline lookup yields CDR1 SGHAT and CDR2 FQNNGV. V lost 5 bases and J lost 2; bases outside the gene matches: 7. This CDR3 has 15 residues. Sequenced sample: peripheral blood. V is TRBV11-2 and J is TRBJ1-2; 8 positions match TRBD1. The sequence was collected from a woman aged 55-69 years with COVID-19, enrolled during active disease. The CDR3: CASSPRTGNNYGYTF. The CDR3 DNA reads TGTGCCAGCAGCCCACGGACAGGGAACAACTATGGCTACACCTTC.